The T cell receptor (beta chain) described here comes from a study of high-grade serous ovarian cancer treatment subgroups. Germline CDR1 SEHNR, CDR2 FQNEAQ (reference sequence). The CDR3 spans 14 residues. V was pared by 5 bases and J by 2 bases, with 13 bases between. Some clones are missing from TCRdb's copy, which holds only in-frame ones; the method was immunoSEQ multiplex PCR. This table has 4,500 or so clones, approximately 85% appearing once. Tumor samples were taken before definitive surgery or chemotherapy. This sequence joins TRBV7-9 and TRBJ2-7, with D unresolved. The sequence derives from a human donor with high-grade serous ovarian cancer. The sample taken for sequencing was tumor tissue. CDR3 nucleotide sequence: TGTGCCAGCAGCGGCAGTCTCAAACCCTACGAGCAGTACTTC. It specifies CASSGSLKPYEQYF.